Included here is one T cell receptor beta chain sequence, with context. J was trimmed by 7 bases and V by 6 bases; bases with no gene match: 11. CDR1 is MNHEY, CDR2 SVGAGI, per germline. The CDR3 has 15 amino acids. The data belong to a study of blood T cell repertoires in COVID-19. Overall study context: Sites in the United States, Italy and Spain provided acute and convalescent COVID-19 samples. Nucleic acid was either cDNA or gDNA, and it came from T cells, B-cell-depleted T cells, or PBMCs.

The assay was immunoSEQ multiplex PCR, and TCRdb's table has in-frame clones only and misses some. Of 100,000 or so clones in the sample, 78% were seen once. The genes are TRBV6-5 and TRBJ2-1, with 8 bases aligning to TRBD1. The receptor's source is a man aged 60 to 69 with active or convalescent COVID-19. The sequencing input was peripheral blood. The CDR3 nucleotides are TGTGCCAGCAGCGGACAGGGCTTATTAGCGAATGAGCAGTTCTTC. Protein: CASSGQGLLANEQFF.